This T cell receptor beta chain was found in a study of CD8 T cells in ankylosing spondylitis. V was cut by 4 bases and J by 0 bases, with 11 bases left in between. The CDR3 runs to 15 residues. Overall study results and limits: Past research had described some motif variants in reactive arthritis synovial fluid and blood. As for the disease-linked clones, they showed a CD8+ phenotype and occurred at relatively low frequencies in peripheral blood. A motif in TCR beta, a set of about eight highly homologous variants, appeared characteristic of ankylosing spondylitis blood.

This clonotype occurred many times. The antigen remains undetermined. By quantitative 5'-RACE with molecular barcodes, the TCR beta libraries were made. Each CDR3 protein gets one entry after TCRdb re-called the 5' RACE reads with MiXCR. The repertoire includes some 130,000 distinct CDR3 sequences, 6% to 8% of them detected once, and under 15% sits in the top ten. The sequence came from a female donor with ankylosing spondylitis or in good health (not recorded which). Material for sequencing was blood, either unsorted or a sorted T cell fraction (not recorded which). The rearrangement links TRBV12-3 or TRBV12-4 to TRBJ2-3; D possibly corresponds to TRBD2 (5 bases). In nucleotides, the CDR3 is TGTGCCAGCAGTTCCCCCCAGCGGAGCACAGATACGCAGTATTTT. This translates into CASSSPQRSTDTQYF.